This TCR beta chain was documented in a study of human T cells and chemical hapten exposure. Study findings and constraints: There was a positive correlation between PT1 expanded TCR counts and patch test score. Versus controls, expanded TCRs had significantly more large CDR3 similarity clusters.

Time point described: patch test 1, 2 weeks after DPC sensitization. Treatment specified: therapeutic diphenylcyclopropenone sensitization with weekly scalp DPC. This clonotype was seen many times. Antigen unknown. Attachment of unique molecular identifiers to individual cDNA molecules was performed in the library. A single record per CDR3 protein comes from TCRdb applying MiXCR to the RACE reads. The table shows just under 350,000 distinct CDR3 sequences, with under 8% occurring only once. CDR3 length: 14 amino acids. V dropped 4 bases and J dropped 1 base, with 11 bases sitting between them. Germline values: CDR1 SGHRS, CDR2 YFSETQ.

The V and J genes are TRBV5-1 and TRBJ2-5; no clear D gene. This sequence originates from a woman younger than 30 with alopecia areata. Some clones in this sample may be carry-over from other donors' samples. This specimen consisted of whole blood, obtained in connection with sensitization to the hapten diphenylcyclopropenone (DPC). The DNA of the CDR3 is TGCGCCAGCAGCCTCGGACGAGCCCAAGAGACCCAGTACTTC. Its translation is CASSLGRAQETQYF.